The source of this T cell receptor (beta chain) is a study of Ad26.COV2.S vaccination and SARS-CoV-2 variants. TCRdb keeps only in-frame clones here, not all; method: immunoSEQ multiplex PCR. Among roughly 420,000 clones, roughly 87% were seen once, and the ten largest hold roughly 2.5%. Stated treatment: some 20 received Ad26.COV2.S at low or high dose, single or two shots; 5 received placebo; per-sample allocation not given. All samples were drawn on day 63, counting from the first vaccine or placebo injection. The CDR3 spans 15 residues. V shed 4 bases, J shed 5 bases, and the junction held 7 bases outside the gene matches. CDR1 and CDR2 from the germline V gene are MGHRA and YSYEKL.

The rearrangement uses TRBV4-1 and TRBJ2-5; 10 bases are shared with TRBD1. The sequence derives from a person aged 18-65 years who received the Ad26.COV2.S COVID-19 vaccine or a placebo. The sequenced sample was peripheral blood, obtained in a trial of Ad26.COV2.S vaccine versus placebo. This CDR3 reads CASSPGTGAWETQYF. The CDR3 bases are TGCGCCAGCAGCCCAGGGACAGGGGCGTGGGAGACCCAGTACTTC.